This TCR beta chain was sequenced for a study of Ad26.COV2.S vaccination and SARS-CoV-2 variants (dated by TCRdb to the early 2020s). As for the study more broadly: Vaccine-arm donors were drawn from COV1001, a multicentre, randomized, double-blind, placebo-controlled phase I-IIa trial of Ad26.COV2.S in healthy adults. Trial participants were randomized into five groups of five, in which low-dose or high-dose Ad26.COV2.S was given once or twice, or placebo was given on both occasions. Sequencing of the TCRbeta repertoire served to evaluate the specificity and breadth of SARS-CoV-2-reactive T cell receptors following Ad26.COV2.S vaccination. The TCR-sequenced set comprised approximately 30 samples: about 19 Ad26.COV2.S vaccine recipients, 5 placebo recipients and 8 SARS-CoV-2 convalescent individuals. Ad26.COV2.S was administered intramuscularly at a dose of 5x10^10 or 1x10^11 viral particles, either as one shot or as two shots given 56 days apart. Investigators remained blinded to trial group allocation during experiments and outcome assessment. Beyond this particular receptor, the publication reports: The study was not powered for comparison of responses between vaccine doses or regimens. Substantial breadth of spike-specific CD8+ and CD4+ T cell responses was reported after vaccination. Compared with placebo recipients, Ad26.COV2.S recipients showed higher spike-specific TCR breadth (P = 0.0014). According to the authors, total T cell responses may have been underestimated by the TCR breadth and depth analyses. Comparable non-spike TCR breadth was observed between vaccine and placebo recipients, consistent with only spike being contained in the vaccine.

From the cysteine up to the phenylalanine, the CDR3 has a length of 15 residues. Only the CDR3 DNA is retained, 45 bases long and in frame from the first base. V is reduced by 0 bases and J by 4 bases, leaving a spacing of 10 bases between them. CDR1 is given as SGHVS and CDR2 as FQNEAQ, both from the germline V gene. The immunoSEQ Assay was the method used to sequence TCRbeta CDR3 regions. After extraction, genomic DNA underwent amplification by bias-controlled multiplex PCR, followed by high-throughput sequencing. Under the source paper's analysis protocol: Collapsing and filtering of sequences were performed to quantify the absolute abundance of each unique TCRbeta CDR3 region. Usable DNA was measured by amplifying reference genes present in all nucleated cells, and TCRbeta template counts were normalized to that usable DNA to estimate T cell fraction. Repertoire TCRs were annotated as SARS-CoV-2-specific when V gene, CDR3 amino acid sequence and J gene were exactly matched to a known reactive TCR set. The reference SARS-CoV-2 TCR set was derived from MIRA and filtered for enrichment in COVID-19-positive ImmuneCODE repertoires, a step that removed public or cross-reactive TCRs. Using the MIRA antigens, annotated TCRs were further analysed by specific ORF or by position within an ORF. Depth was the summed frequency of annotated unique rearrangements, while breadth was defined as annotated unique rearrangements over total unique productive rearrangements. TCR breadth was compared between groups using two-sided Wilcoxon rank-sum tests. TCRdb limited this immuneACCESS table to in-frame rearrangements with V and J called. A share of clones is missing; checked studies link under half to unresolved V genes, and the rest is unexplained. The D gene and trimming were derived from the DNA, and the V and J assignments and clone size from that table. In all, the sample holds fewer than 500,000 clones, and 90% of those were seen once. 4.3% of the sample belongs to the ten largest clones.

The label giving this sample's treatment or condition can be read as: 15 to 20 received Ad26.COV2.S at low or high dose, single or two shots; 5 received placebo; per-sample allocation not given. For vaccine and placebo recipients, the sequenced repertoires came from samples collected on day 63 after the first injection. Cohort 1b enrolled some 25 adults aged 18-55 years at a single site in Boston, USA, between 29 July and 7 August 2020. Ad26.COV2.S was a replication-incompetent adenovirus type 26 vector expressing a prefusion-stabilized SARS-CoV-2 spike protein from the original Wuhan strain. Details on this clone: The clone's antigen remains unknown. The record has no base qualities; no much larger clone is one base away.

Rearrangement joined TRBV7-8 to TRBJ1-3; 6 matching bases give a weak D call of TRBD1. Sequencing used peripheral blood, obtained in a trial of Ad26.COV2.S vaccine versus placebo. This clonotype was obtained from a person between 18 and 59 years old who received the Ad26.COV2.S COVID-19 vaccine or a placebo. The CDR3 is CASSLAGTQGNTIYF. The nucleotide sequence reads TGTGCCAGCAGCTTAGCAGGGACACAGGGAAACACCATATATTTT.